A few counts support the clone carrying this TCR beta chain. These data originate in a study of T cell responses to AZD1222 COVID-19 vaccine. Data came from immunoSEQ multiplex PCR; TCRdb stores just in-frame clones and leaves some out. The table lists approximately 110,000 clones, about 85% of them singletons. The V end was cut by 0 bases, the J end by 0 bases, with 9 bases between. Germline CDR1 reads LGHNA; CDR2 reads YSLEER. The CDR3 has 16 residues. The sequenced sample was peripheral blood, obtained on day 0 of AZD1222 vaccination. This chain uses TRBV4-3 with TRBJ1-3; D call uncertain. The TCR comes from an adult in good health. The CDR3 sequence: CASSQEWATSGNTIYF. CDR3 bases: TGCGCCAGCAGCCAAGAATGGGCGACCTCTGGAAACACCATATATTTT.